This T cell receptor beta chain was sequenced in a study of blood T cells in healthy people across ages. Then a second PCR, running about 6 to 12 cycles, was carried out with a sample-barcoded 5' primer and a J-beta primer mix. TCRdb itself ran the 5' RACE reads through MiXCR, one entry per CDR3 protein. The table shows 1.8 million or so distinct CDR3 sequences, with about 39% occurring only once. The germline V gene encodes CDR1 DFQATT and CDR2 SNEGSKA (reference sequence). Trimming removed 4 bases at V and 1 base at J, with 13 bases between. This CDR3 has 14 residues. The V gene is TRBV20-1, the J gene TRBJ1-1, with a tentative D call TRBD1 (5 bases). The sequence came from a human donor in good health. The sequenced material came from blood. The DNA for the CDR3 is TGCAGTGCTACGCGGGGGGGATGGAACACTGAAGCTTTCTTT. This gives the protein CSATRGGWNTEAFF.